Listed here are 28 T cell receptor beta chains from one sample, sequenced in a study of shared clonotypes between healthy human individuals. The table came from immunoSEQ multiplex PCR; TCRdb's copy has only in-frame clones and leaves some out. This sample has around 610,000 clones; approximately 96% occur once, and the top ten carry 0.095% to 0.13%. It was CD45RO-negative cells, positively selected for CCR7, that made up naive CD8 cells, with terminally differentiated effector memory CD45RA+ cells excluded. The material sequenced was naive CD8+ T cells sorted from blood. The source of these receptors is a woman aged 25 to 39 in good health.

This chain connects TRBV29-1 to TRBJ2-5, with 12 bases aligning to TRBD1. CDR3 size: 16 residues. CDR1 is SQVTM and CDR2 is ANQGSEA in the germline V gene. Trimming cost V 4 bases and J 4 bases; bases outside gene matches: 10. The CDR3 loop is CSVGGAGQGAGETQYF. CDR3 DNA: TGCAGCGTTGGAGGGGCGGGACAGGGGGCAGGAGAGACCCAGTACTTC.

V gene TRBV27 combines with J gene TRBJ2-1; 14 nucleotides align to TRBD2. This CDR3 contains 15 residues. V gave up 5 bases and J gave up 9 bases; unmatched junction bases: 6. Germline-derived CDR1 and CDR2 are MNHEY and SMNVEV (reference sequence). For the CDR3, the DNA is TGTGCCAGCAGTCCGGGGACTAGCGGGAGCGGTGAGCAGTTCTTC. Its translation: CASSPGTSGSGEQFF.

This clone occurred once. The chain couples TRBV7-9 to TRBJ2-1; TRBD2 matches 8 bases. Germline CDR1 and CDR2: SEHNR and FQNEAQ (reference sequence). The CDR3 contains 16 residues. V lost 0 bases, J lost 7 bases, and 8 bases stayed unmatched. This chain's CDR3 is CASSLALREGLNEQFF. CDR3 nucleotides: TGTGCCAGCAGCTTAGCGCTACGGGAGGGCCTAAATGAGCAGTTCTTC.

The V gene is TRBV19, the J gene TRBJ1-1; TRBD1 is a possible D gene (5 bases). Between the trimmed V and J ends, which lost 7 bases and 4 bases, there was a span of 10 bases. CDR3 length: 12 amino acids. Germline CDR1 LNHDA, CDR2 SQIVND (reference sequence). The CDR3 protein is CASTQGGTEAFF. The CDR3 bases are TGTGCCAGTACCCAGGGAGGCACTGAAGCTTTCTTT.

The rearrangement links TRBV27 to TRBJ2-7; the D gene is possibly TRBD2 (5 bases). This CDR3 has 11 amino acids. Germline CDR1 reads MNHEY; CDR2 reads SMNVEV (reference sequence). Deletions cut 6 bases from V and 4 bases from J, with 7 bases between. The CDR3 loop reads CASSEGYEQYF. CDR3 DNA: TGTGCCAGCAGCGAGGGTTACGAGCAGTACTTC.

On this clone: Other DNA sequences of this sample code for an identical CDR3. This rearrangement joins TRBV27 to TRBJ2-7; D is unclear. Germline loops: CDR1 MNHEY, CDR2 SMNVEV (reference sequence). CDR3 length: 11 residues. V was clipped by 0 bases and J by 3 bases, with 0 bases between them. In nucleotides, the CDR3 is TGTGCCAGCAGTTTATCCTACGAGCAGTACTTC. Translated: CASSLSYEQYF.

The chain employs TRBV27 and TRBJ2-7; D is uncertain. Trimming pared 5 bases from V and 4 bases from J, leaving 12 bases between. There are 13 residues in the CDR3. Germline V gene data show CDR1 as MNHEY and CDR2 as SMNVEV (reference sequence). CDR3 amino acids: CASSPSDSYEQYF. The CDR3 bases are TGTGCCAGCAGTCCCTCGGATTCTTACGAGCAGTACTTC.

CDR3 bases: TGTGCCAGCAGCCCCCGCTCGGGGGAATCCCCCTACGAGCAGTACTTC. Encoded protein: CASSPRSGESPYEQYF. The V and J genes are TRBV7-8 and TRBJ2-7; TRBD2 is a possible D gene (6 bases). V shed 5 bases and J shed 2 bases, with 19 bases lying between them. Germline CDR1 reads SGHVS; CDR2 reads FQNEAQ. The CDR3 loop spans 16 amino acids.

The V call is TRBV2, the J call TRBJ2-1; perhaps TRBD2 as D (6 bases). V was cut by 8 bases and J by 10 bases, with 12 bases left in between. The CDR3 sequence is 11 residues long. Germline V gene sequence: CDR1 SNHLY, CDR2 FYNNEI. CDR3 bases: TGTGCCAGCGAGGAGGGGCGGGAGCAGTTCTTC. It specifies CASEEGREQFF.

The V gene is TRBV28, the J gene TRBJ2-1, with D unclear. This CDR3 contains 13 residues. The germline V and J ends were trimmed by 4 bases and 3 bases, with 7 bases remaining between them. The germline V gene encodes CDR1 MDHEN and CDR2 SYDVKM. The CDR3 spells CASSWTFYNEQFF. CDR3 bases: TGTGCCAGCAGTTGGACCTTCTACAATGAGCAGTTCTTC.

The chain couples TRBV27 to TRBJ2-7; D not certain. This CDR3 is built from 13 residues. The V end was cut by 4 bases, the J end by 2 bases, with 9 bases between. CDR1 MNHEY and CDR2 SMNVEV come from the germline V gene (reference sequence). Here the CDR3 reads CASSSVDPYEQYF. DNA for the CDR3: TGTGCCAGCAGTTCGGTGGACCCCTACGAGCAGTACTTC.

Points on this clone: Mismatch with germline at one junction end may stem from a read error. The chain has TRBV5-6 and TRBJ2-2, with D perhaps matching TRBD1 or TRBD2 (5 bases each). This CDR3 spans 13 amino acids. Germline CDR1 is SGHDT and CDR2 is YYEEEE. CDR3 region: CASLWGNAGELFF. The CDR3 coding sequence is TGTGCCAGTCTATGGGGGAACGCCGGGGAGCTGTTTTTT.

The chain combines TRBV2 with TRBJ2-7, with 8 bases aligning to TRBD2. The junction had 15 bases not matched to a gene; V was cut back by 5 bases and J by 0 bases. Germline V gene sequence: CDR1 SNHLY, CDR2 FYNNEI. The CDR3 has 18 residues. CDR3 coding DNA: TGTGCCAGCAGTCAGACTAGCGCGACACCAAAAAGCTCCTACGAGCAGTACTTC. Amino acid sequence: CASSQTSATPKSSYEQYF.

Turning to this clone: The sample contains more than one DNA sequence encoding this CDR3. The chain employs TRBV27 and TRBJ2-2; D gene unclear. The V and J ends lost 6 bases and 1 base respectively, with 6 bases between them. This CDR3 region has 13 residues. Germline assignment: CDR1 MNHEY and CDR2 SMNVEV (reference sequence). This CDR3 reads CASRLLNTGELFF. The CDR3 nucleotides are TGTGCCAGCAGATTGTTGAACACCGGGGAGCTGTTTTTT.

The chain joins TRBV14 to TRBJ1-2, with D possibly matching TRBD1 (5 bases). This CDR3 spans 16 amino acids. Germline CDR1 reads SGHDN; CDR2 reads FVKESK. Trimming removed 1 base at V and 8 bases at J, with 20 bases between. The chain's CDR3 is CASSQVAGRGSAGYTF. The CDR3 DNA follows: TGTGCCAGCAGCCAAGTCGCGGGGCGCGGATCAGCGGGCTACACCTTC.

In DNA, the CDR3 is TGTGCCAGCAGTTCCACAGGGGGAAATCAGCCCCAGCATTTT. Its translation is CASSSTGGNQPQHF. The rearrangement uses TRBV6-5 and TRBJ1-5; 8 nucleotides align to TRBD1. The trim removed 4 bases at V and 4 bases at J, leaving 3 bases unmatched. The CDR3 length is 14 residues. CDR1 is MNHEY and CDR2 is SVGAGI in the germline V gene.

The gene calls are TRBV10-3 and TRBJ1-6; no clear D gene. V shed 7 bases and J shed 7 bases, with 11 bases lying between them. The V gene's germline CDR1 is ENHRY and CDR2 SYGVKD. The CDR3 has 13 residues. The CDR3 sequence is CAINSDLNSPLHF. The CDR3 DNA reads TGTGCCATCAATTCAGACCTGAATTCACCCCTCCACTTT.

The rearrangement uses TRBV7-6 and TRBJ2-1; 8 nucleotides align to TRBD2. V was clipped by 5 bases and J by 0 bases; unmatched bases: 6. The CDR3 runs 16 residues. Germline V gives CDR1 SGHVS, CDR2 FNYEAQ. DNA of the CDR3: TGTGCCAGCAGCCCCTCGAGCGGGAGCTCCTACAATGAGCAGTTCTTC. Encoded protein: CASSPSSGSSYNEQFF.

CDR3 bases: TGTGCCTGGAGAGTAGGGCAAGGCTACACCTTC. Translating it yields CAWRVGQGYTF. The chain employs TRBV30 and TRBJ1-2, with D unclear. CDR3 length: 11 residues. The V end lost 3 bases, the J end lost 8 bases, and 10 bases lay between the germline ends. Germline assignment: CDR1 GTSNPN and CDR2 SVGIG (reference sequence).

J is TRBJ1-5 and V is TRBV27, with D maybe TRBD1 (5 bases). V gave up 4 bases and J gave up 5 bases, with 21 bases separating them. Germline lookup yields CDR1 MNHEY and CDR2 SMNVEV (reference sequence). This CDR3 has 17 amino acids. The CDR3 DNA sequence: TGTGCCAGCAGTTATTTTACGGCAGGGACCCCACATCAGCCCCAGCATTTT. Its translation: CASSYFTAGTPHQPQHF.

The V and J genes are TRBV7-9 and TRBJ1-4; 9 positions match TRBD1. The junction had 8 bases not matched to a gene; V was cut back by 1 base and J by 8 bases. The CDR3 spans 16 residues. Per germline, CDR1 SEHNR and CDR2 FQNEAQ (reference sequence). CDR3: CASSLGTGTGWEKLFF. DNA of the CDR3: TGTGCCAGCAGCTTAGGGACCGGGACAGGGTGGGAAAAACTGTTTTTT.

This chain uses TRBV28 with TRBJ1-5; D is possibly TRBD1 (5 bases). The V gene lost 6 bases and the J gene lost 5 bases, with 23 bases spanning the gap. Germline values: CDR1 MDHEN, CDR2 SYDVKM. CDR3 length: 17 residues. In DNA, the CDR3 is TGTGCCAGCAGCCCTGGCCCGGGCAGGGAGGGAGATCAGCCCCAGCATTTT. Its protein product is CASSPGPGREGDQPQHF.

The chain combines TRBV10-1 with TRBJ2-2, with 11 bases identical to TRBD2. Germline CDR1 reads WNHNN; CDR2 reads SYGVQD (reference sequence). The CDR3 runs 18 residues. After removal of 3 bases from V and 2 bases from J, the junction contained 8 bases not matched to a gene. CDR3 DNA sequence: TGCGCCAGCAGTGATCAAAGGGGACTAGCGGCCAACACCGGGGAGCTGTTTTTT. This encodes CASSDQRGLAANTGELFF.

The J gene is TRBJ2-2, the V gene TRBV4-2; possible D gene TRBD2, 6 bases. The CDR3 runs 16 residues. Looked up from germline, CDR1 is LGHNA and CDR2 is YNFKEQ. Trimming took off 1 base at V and 1 base at J, with 10 bases between the two ends. Here the CDR3 reads CASSQGWRENTGELFF. The CDR3 DNA sequence: TGTGCCAGCAGCCAAGGTTGGCGGGAGAACACCGGGGAGCTGTTTTTT.

This sequence joins TRBV4-1 and TRBJ2-7, with D perhaps being TRBD1 or TRBD2 (5 bases each). V was trimmed by 4 bases and J by 6 bases, leaving 13 bases between them. CDR3 length: 13 residues. Germline values: CDR1 MGHRA, CDR2 YSYEKL. The CDR3 region has the DNA TGCGCCAGCAGCCCGGGACGGACGGCCGAGCAGTACTTC. This encodes CASSPGRTAEQYF.

The chain recombines TRBV7-3 with TRBJ1-2; TRBD1 might be the D (5 bases). The V gene's germline CDR1 is SGHTA and CDR2 FQGTGA. V lost 5 bases and J lost 2, with 15 bases in between. The CDR3 loop spans 15 amino acids. CDR3 in DNA: TGTGCCAGCAGCCCTACCATTACAGGCAACTATGGCTACACCTTC. Translating it yields CASSPTITGNYGYTF.

This sequence joins TRBV29-1 and TRBJ1-4; D may be TRBD1 (6 bases). The CDR3 loop spans 13 amino acids. Germline CDR1 SQVTM, CDR2 ANQGSEA. V dropped 6 bases and J dropped 5 bases, with 13 bases sitting between them. The CDR3 reads CSVLPGQNEKLFF. Here the CDR3 DNA reads TGCAGCGTGCTACCGGGACAAAATGAAAAACTGTTTTTT.

This sequence joins TRBV9 and TRBJ2-5; D is unclear. The CDR3 is 15 residues long. Germline V gives CDR1 SGDLS, CDR2 YYNGEE. V lost 1 base and J lost 2, with 12 bases in between. The DNA of the CDR3 is TGTGCCAGCAGCGTATCGTGGAGTGCTCAAGAGACCCAGTACTTC. Its protein is CASSVSWSAQETQYF. The full variable domain, its missing parts supplied by reference TRBV9 and TRBJ2-5, is DSGVTQTPKHLITATGQRVTLRCSPRSGDLSVYWYQQSLDQGLQFLIQYYNGEERAKGNILERFSAQQFPDLHSELNLSSLELGDSALYFCASSVSWSAQETQYFGPGTRLLVL.